This T cell receptor beta chain was recovered during a study of blood T cell repertoires in COVID-19. The wider study: Acute and convalescent COVID-19 specimens originated in the United States, Italy and Spain. Sources were T cells, B-cell-depleted T cells, or PBMCs; the material itself was cDNA or gDNA.

Original methodology: Nucleated cell number was recorded as an estimate derived from reference gene primer amplification. Here immunoSEQ multiplex PCR was the method, and the copy in TCRdb shows in-frame clones only, minus some. That table gives V, J and clone size, and the DNA gave D and trimming. The table includes over 60,000 clones, around 86% detected once. Germline V CDR1 and CDR2: SEHNR, FQNEAQ (reference sequence). V was clipped by 5 bases and J by 3 bases, with 7 bases between them. The CDR3 runs to 12 residues. Material: peripheral blood. This sequence originates from an older man with active or convalescent COVID-19. The gene calls are TRBV7-9 and TRBJ1-2; D unclear. The CDR3 loop is CASSPLDYGYTF. The CDR3 DNA follows: TGTGCCAGCAGCCCCCTCGACTATGGCTACACCTTC.